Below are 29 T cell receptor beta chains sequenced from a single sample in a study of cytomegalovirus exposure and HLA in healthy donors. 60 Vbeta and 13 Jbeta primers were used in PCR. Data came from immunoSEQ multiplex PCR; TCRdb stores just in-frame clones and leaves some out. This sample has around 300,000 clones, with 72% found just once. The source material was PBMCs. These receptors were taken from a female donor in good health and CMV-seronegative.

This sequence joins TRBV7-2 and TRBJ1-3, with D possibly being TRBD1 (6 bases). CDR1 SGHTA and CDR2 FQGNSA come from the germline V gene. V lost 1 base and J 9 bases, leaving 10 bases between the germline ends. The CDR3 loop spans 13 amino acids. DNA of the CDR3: TGTGCCAGCAGCTTAGAAACAGGGTGCACCATATATTTT. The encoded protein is CASSLETGCTIYF.

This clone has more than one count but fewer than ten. CDR3 nucleotide sequence: TGCGCCAGCAGCTTGGGAGGCGGGAGGGCGGAGACCCAGTACTTC. The encoded protein is CASSLGGGRAETQYF. The chain links TRBV5-1 to TRBJ2-5, with 9 bases fitting TRBD2. Germline-derived CDR1 and CDR2 are SGHRS and YFSETQ. CDR3 size: 15 residues. After removal of 0 bases from V and 5 bases from J, the junction contained 5 bases not matched to a gene.

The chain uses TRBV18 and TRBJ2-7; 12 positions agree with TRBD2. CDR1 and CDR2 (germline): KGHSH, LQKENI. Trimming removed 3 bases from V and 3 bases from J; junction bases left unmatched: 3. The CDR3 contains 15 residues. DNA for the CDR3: TGTGCCAGCTCACCCACTAGCGGGAGGAGCTACGAGCAGTACTTC. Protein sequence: CASSPTSGRSYEQYF.

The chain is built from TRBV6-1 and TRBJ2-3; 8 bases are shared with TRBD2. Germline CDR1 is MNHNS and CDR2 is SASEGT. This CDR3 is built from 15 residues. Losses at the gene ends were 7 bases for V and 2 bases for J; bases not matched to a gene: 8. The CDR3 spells CASMRTSGTTDTQYF. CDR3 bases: TGTGCCAGCATGAGAACTAGCGGAACCACAGATACGCAGTATTTT.

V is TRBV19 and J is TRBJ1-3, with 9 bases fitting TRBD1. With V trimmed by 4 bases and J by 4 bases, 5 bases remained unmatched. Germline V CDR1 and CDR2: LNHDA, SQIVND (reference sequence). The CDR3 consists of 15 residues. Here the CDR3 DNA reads TGTGCCAGTAGTAGGGACAGGGCGGGAGGAAACACCATATATTTT. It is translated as CASSRDRAGGNTIYF.

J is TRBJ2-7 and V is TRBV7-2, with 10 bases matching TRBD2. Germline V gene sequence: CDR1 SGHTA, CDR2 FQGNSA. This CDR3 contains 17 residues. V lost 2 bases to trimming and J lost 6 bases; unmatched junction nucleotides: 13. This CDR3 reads CASSLSSSGRIRSEQYF. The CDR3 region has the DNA TGTGCCAGCAGCTTAAGTTCTAGCGGGAGAATTCGGAGCGAGCAGTACTTC.

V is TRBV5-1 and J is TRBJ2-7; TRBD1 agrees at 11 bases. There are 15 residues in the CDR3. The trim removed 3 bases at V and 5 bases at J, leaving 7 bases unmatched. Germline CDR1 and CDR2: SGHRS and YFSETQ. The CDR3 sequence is CASSSRTGGGNEQYF. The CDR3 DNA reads TGCGCCAGCAGCTCCAGGACAGGGGGCGGGAACGAGCAGTACTTC.

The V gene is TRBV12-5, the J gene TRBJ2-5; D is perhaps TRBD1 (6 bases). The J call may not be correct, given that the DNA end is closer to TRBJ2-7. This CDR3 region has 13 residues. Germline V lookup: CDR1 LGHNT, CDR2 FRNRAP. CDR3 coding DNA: TGTGCTAGTGGTTTGACAGGGACCAACGAGCAGTACTTC. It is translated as CASGLTGTNEQYF.

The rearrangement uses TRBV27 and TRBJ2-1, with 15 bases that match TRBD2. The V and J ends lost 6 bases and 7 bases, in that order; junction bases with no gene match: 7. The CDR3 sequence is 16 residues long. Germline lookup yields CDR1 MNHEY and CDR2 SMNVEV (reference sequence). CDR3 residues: CASSSPGTSGRNEQFF. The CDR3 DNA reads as TGTGCCAGCAGCTCCCCCGGGACTAGCGGGAGGAATGAGCAGTTCTTC.

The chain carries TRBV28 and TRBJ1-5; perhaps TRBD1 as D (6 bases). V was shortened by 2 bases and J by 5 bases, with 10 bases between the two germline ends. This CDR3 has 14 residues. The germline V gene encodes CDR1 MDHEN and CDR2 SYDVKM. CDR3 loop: CASSLAGVDQPQHF. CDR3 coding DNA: TGTGCCAGCAGTTTAGCAGGGGTGGATCAGCCCCAGCATTTT.

CDR3 loop: CASTSQGVFSPLHF. The CDR3 nucleotides read TGTGCCAGCACTTCACAGGGTGTTTTTTCACCCCTCCACTTT. The chain couples TRBV5-6 to TRBJ1-6; possible D gene TRBD1, 6 bases. V was trimmed by 6 bases and J by 9 bases, leaving 16 bases between them. The CDR3 has 14 amino acids. Germline V CDR1 and CDR2: SGHDT, YYEEEE.

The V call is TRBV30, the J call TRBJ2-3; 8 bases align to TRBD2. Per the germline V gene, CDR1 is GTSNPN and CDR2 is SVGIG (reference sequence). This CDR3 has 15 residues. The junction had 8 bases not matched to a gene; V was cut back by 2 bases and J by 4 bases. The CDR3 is CAWSPSAGEADTQYF. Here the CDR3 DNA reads TGTGCCTGGAGTCCTTCAGCGGGAGAGGCAGATACGCAGTATTTT.

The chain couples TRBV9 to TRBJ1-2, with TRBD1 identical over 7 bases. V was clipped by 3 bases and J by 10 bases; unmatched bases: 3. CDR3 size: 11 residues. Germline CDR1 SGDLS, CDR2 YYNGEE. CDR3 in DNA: TGTGCCAGCAGCGACGACAGGGACTACACCTTC. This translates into CASSDDRDYTF.

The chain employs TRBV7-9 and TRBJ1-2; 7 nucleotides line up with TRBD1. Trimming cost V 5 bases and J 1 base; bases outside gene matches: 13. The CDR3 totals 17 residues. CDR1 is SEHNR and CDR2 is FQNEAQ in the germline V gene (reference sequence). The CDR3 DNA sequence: TGTGCCAGCAGCCTCTGGGACAGCGGCGCCCTTAACTATGGCTACACCTTC. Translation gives CASSLWDSGALNYGYTF.

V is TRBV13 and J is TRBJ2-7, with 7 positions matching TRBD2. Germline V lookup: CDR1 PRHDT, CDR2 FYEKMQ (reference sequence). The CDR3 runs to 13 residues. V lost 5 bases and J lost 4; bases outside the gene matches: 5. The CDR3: CASSLLRGYEQYF. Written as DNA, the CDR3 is TGTGCCAGCAGCCTATTGCGGGGGTACGAGCAGTACTTC.

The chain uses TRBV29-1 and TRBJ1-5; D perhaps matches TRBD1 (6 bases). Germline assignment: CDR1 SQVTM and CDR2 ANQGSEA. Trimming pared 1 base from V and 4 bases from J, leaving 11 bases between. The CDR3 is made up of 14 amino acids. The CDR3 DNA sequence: TGCAGCGTTGAAGGGGGGGGCGGGAATCAGCCCCAGCATTTT. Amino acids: CSVEGGGGNQPQHF.

DNA of the CDR3: TGCGCCAGCAGCCGTGACAGGGGGGGTGACGAGCAGTACTTC. Protein sequence: CASSRDRGGDEQYF. The chain combines TRBV5-1 with TRBJ2-7; the match to TRBD1 covers 9 bases. This CDR3 has 14 residues. Trimming took 4 bases from V and 5 from J; bases not matched to a gene: 7. Germline V lookup: CDR1 SGHRS, CDR2 YFSETQ. The full variable domain, in which reference TRBV5-1 and TRBJ2-7 provide the parts outside the CDR3, is KAGVTQTPRYLIKTRGQQVTLSCSPISGHRSVSWYQQTPGQGLQFLFEYFSETQRNKGNFPGRFSGRQFSNSRSEMNVSTLELGDSALYLCASSRDRGGDEQYFGPGTRLTVT.

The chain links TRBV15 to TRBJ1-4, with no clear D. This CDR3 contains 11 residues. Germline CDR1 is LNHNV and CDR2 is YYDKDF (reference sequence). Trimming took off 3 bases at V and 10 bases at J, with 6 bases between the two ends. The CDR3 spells CATSSLGKLFF. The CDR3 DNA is TGTGCCACCAGCAGTCTAGGAAAACTGTTTTTT.

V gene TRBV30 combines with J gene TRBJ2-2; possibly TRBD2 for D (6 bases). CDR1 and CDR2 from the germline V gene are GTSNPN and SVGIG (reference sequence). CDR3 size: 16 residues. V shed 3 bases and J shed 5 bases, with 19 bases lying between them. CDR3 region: CAWRQPTGGGTGELFF. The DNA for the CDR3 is TGTGCCTGGAGACAGCCGACGGGCGGAGGGACCGGGGAGCTGTTTTTT.

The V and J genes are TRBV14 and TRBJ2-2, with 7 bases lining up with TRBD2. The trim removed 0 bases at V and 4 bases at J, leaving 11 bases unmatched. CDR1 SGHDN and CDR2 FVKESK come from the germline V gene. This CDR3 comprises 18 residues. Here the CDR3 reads CASSQDGRGRELTGELFF. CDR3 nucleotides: TGTGCCAGCAGCCAAGACGGGAGAGGGCGGGAGCTCACCGGGGAGCTGTTTTTT.

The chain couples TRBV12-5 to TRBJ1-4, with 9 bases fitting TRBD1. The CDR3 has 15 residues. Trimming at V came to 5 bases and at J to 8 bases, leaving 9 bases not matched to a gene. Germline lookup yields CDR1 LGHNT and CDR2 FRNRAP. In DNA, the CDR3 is TGTGCTAGTGGTAACCGGACAGGGGTAAGCGAAAAACTGTTTTTT. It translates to CASGNRTGVSEKLFF.

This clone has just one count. The CDR3 DNA reads TGTGCCAGCAGCCTAAATACACTCCGGGGGACCACAGATACGCAGTATTTT. Amino acids: CASSLNTLRGTTDTQYF. The gene calls are TRBV27 and TRBJ2-3; possibly TRBD2 for D (6 bases). With 6 bases removed from V and 2 bases from J, the gap between germline ends came to 21 bases. There are 17 residues in the CDR3. Per germline, CDR1 MNHEY and CDR2 SMNVEV (reference sequence).

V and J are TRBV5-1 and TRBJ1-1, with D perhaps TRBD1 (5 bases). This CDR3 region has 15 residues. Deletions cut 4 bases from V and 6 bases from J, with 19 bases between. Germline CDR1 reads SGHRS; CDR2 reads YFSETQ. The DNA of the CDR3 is TGCGCCAGCAGCGACGGACTGCCGGGGGTCGCTGAAGCTTTCTTT. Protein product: CASSDGLPGVAEAFF.

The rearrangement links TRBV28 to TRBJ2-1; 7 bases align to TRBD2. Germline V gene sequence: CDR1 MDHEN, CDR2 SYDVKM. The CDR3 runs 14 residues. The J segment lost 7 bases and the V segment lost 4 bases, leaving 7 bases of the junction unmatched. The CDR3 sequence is CASSSSGASNEQFF. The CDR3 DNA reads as TGTGCCAGCAGTTCTAGCGGAGCCTCAAATGAGCAGTTCTTC. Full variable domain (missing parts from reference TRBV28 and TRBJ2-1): DVKVTQSSRYLVKRTGEKVFLECVQDMDHENMFWYRQDPGLGLRLIYFSYDVKMKEKGDIPEGYSVSREKKERFSLILESASTNQTSMYLCASSSSGASNEQFFGPGTRLTVL.

CDR3 sequence (DNA): TGCGCCAGCAGTCGTAGGGACAGGGACACTGAAGCTTTCTTT. Protein: CASSRRDRDTEAFF. This chain joins TRBV5-1 and TRBJ1-1; 9 nucleotides line up with TRBD1. Looked up from germline, CDR1 is SGHRS and CDR2 is YFSETQ. The CDR3 is 14 amino acids. V was pared by 5 bases and J by 3 bases, with 5 bases of the junction left unmatched.

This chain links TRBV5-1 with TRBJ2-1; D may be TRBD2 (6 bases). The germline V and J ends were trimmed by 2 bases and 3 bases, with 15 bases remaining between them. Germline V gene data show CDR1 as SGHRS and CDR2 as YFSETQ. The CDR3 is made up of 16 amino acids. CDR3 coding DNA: TGCGCCAGCAGCTTAAGCGGGCTAGCCGTCTACAATGAGCAGTTCTTC. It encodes CASSLSGLAVYNEQFF.

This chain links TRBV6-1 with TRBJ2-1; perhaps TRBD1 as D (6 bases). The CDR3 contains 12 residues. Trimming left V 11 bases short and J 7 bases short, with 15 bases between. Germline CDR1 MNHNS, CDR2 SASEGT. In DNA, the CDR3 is TGTGCCTCAGAGGGGGATACAAATGAGCAGTTCTTC. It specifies CASEGDTNEQFF.

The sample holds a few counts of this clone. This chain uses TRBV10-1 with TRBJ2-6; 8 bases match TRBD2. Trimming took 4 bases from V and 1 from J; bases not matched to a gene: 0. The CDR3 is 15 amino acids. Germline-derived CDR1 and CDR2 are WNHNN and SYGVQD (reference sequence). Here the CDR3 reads CASSAGGSGANVLTF. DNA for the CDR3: TGCGCCAGCAGTGCGGGGGGGTCTGGGGCCAACGTCCTGACTTTC.

The CDR3 loop is CASSLAHQREVETQYF. The CDR3 nucleotides are TGCGCCAGCAGCTTGGCCCATCAGCGGGAGGTGGAGACCCAGTACTTC. The chain couples TRBV5-1 to TRBJ2-5, with TRBD2 matching over 9 bases. The germline V gene encodes CDR1 SGHRS and CDR2 YFSETQ. With 0 bases clipped from V and 5 bases from J, the junction kept 8 bases outside the gene matches. This CDR3 region has 16 residues.